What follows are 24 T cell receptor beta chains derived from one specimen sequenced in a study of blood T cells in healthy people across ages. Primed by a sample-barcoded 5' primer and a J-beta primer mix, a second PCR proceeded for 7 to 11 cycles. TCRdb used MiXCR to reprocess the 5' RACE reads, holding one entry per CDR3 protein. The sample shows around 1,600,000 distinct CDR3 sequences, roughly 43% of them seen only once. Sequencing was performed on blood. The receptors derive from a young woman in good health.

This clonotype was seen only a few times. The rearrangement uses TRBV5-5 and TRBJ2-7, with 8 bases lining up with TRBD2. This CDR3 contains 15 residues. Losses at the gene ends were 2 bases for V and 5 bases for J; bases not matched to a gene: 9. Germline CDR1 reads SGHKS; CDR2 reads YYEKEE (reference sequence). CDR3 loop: CASSFALAVVHEQYF. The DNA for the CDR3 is TGTGCCAGCAGCTTCGCACTAGCGGTCGTCCACGAGCAGTACTTC.

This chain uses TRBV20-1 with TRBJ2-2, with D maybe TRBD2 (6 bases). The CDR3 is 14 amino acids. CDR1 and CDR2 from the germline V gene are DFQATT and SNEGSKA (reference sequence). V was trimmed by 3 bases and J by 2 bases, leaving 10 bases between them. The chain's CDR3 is CSARRDLNTGELFF. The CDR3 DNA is TGCAGTGCTAGGCGGGACTTAAACACCGGGGAGCTGTTTTTT.

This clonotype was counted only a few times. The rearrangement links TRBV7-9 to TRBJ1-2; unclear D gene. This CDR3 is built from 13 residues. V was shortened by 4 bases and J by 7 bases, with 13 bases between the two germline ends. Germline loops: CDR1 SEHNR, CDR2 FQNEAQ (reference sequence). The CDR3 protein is CASSYIASVGYTF. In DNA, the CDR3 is TGTGCCAGCAGCTATATTGCCTCAGTTGGCTACACCTTC. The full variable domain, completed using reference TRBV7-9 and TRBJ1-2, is DTGVSQNPRHKITKRGQNVTFRCDPISEHNRLYWYRQTLGQGPEFLTYFQNEAQLEKSRLLSDRFSAERPKGSFSTLEIQRTEQGDSAMYLCASSYIASVGYTFGSGTRLTVV.

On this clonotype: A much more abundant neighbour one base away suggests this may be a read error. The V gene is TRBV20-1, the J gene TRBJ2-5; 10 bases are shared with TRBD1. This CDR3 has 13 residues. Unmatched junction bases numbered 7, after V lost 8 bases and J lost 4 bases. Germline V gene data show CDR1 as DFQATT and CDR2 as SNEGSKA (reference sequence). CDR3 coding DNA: TGCAGTACCACCAGGACAGGGGGAGAGACCCAGTACTTC. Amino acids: CSTTRTGGETQYF.

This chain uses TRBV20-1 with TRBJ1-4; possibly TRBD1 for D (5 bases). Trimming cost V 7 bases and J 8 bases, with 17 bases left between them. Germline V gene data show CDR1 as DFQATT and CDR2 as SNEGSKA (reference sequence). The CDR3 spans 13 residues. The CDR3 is CSVLTGLEEKLFF. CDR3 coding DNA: TGCAGTGTACTGACGGGGCTGGAGGAAAAACTGTTTTTT.

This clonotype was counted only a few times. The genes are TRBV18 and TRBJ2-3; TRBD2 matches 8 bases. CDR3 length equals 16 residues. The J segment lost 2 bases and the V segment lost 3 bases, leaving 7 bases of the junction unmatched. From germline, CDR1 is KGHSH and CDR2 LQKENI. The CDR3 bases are TGTGCCAGCTCACCCATCGGGACTAGGTCCACAGATACGCAGTATTTT. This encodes CASSPIGTRSTDTQYF.

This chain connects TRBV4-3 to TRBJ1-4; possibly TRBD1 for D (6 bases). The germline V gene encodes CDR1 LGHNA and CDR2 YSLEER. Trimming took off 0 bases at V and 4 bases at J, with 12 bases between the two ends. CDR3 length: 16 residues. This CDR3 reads CASSQDPPDSNEKLFF. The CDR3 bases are TGCGCCAGCAGCCAAGATCCGCCGGACAGTAATGAAAAACTGTTTTTT.

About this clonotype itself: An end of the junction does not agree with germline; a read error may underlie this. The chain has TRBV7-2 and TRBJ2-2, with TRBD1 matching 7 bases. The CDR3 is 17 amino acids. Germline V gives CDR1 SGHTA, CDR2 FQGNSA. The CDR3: CASSSSLFRGNTGELFF. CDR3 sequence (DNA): TGTGCCAGCAGTTCATCACTCTTCAGGGGGAACACTGGGGAGCTGTTTTTT.

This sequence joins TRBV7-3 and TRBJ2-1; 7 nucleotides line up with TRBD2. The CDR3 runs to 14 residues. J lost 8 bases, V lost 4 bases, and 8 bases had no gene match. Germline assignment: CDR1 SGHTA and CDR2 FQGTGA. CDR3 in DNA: TGTGCCAGCAGCTCCGGGGGGTTTGAATATGAGCAGTTCTTC. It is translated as CASSSGGFEYEQFF. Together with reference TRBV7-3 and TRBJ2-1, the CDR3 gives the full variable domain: GAGVSQTPSNKVTEKGKYVELRCDPISGHTALYWYRQSLGQGPEFLIYFQGTGAADDSGLPNDRFFAVRPEGSVSTLKIQRTERGDSAVYLCASSSGGFEYEQFFGPGTRLTVL.

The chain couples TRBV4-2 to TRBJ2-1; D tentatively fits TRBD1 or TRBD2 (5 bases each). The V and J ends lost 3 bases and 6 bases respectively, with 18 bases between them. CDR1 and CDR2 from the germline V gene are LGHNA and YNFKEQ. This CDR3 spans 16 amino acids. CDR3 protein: CASSQGVGREGNEQFF. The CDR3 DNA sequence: TGTGCCAGCAGCCAGGGGGTGGGCCGAGAAGGCAATGAGCAGTTCTTC.

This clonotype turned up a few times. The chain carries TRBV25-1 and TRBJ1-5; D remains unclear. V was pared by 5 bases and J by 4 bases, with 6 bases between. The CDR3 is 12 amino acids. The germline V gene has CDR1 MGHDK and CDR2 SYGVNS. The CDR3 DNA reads TGTGCCAGCAGTAGGGAGAATCAGCCCCAGCATTTT. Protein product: CASSRENQPQHF.

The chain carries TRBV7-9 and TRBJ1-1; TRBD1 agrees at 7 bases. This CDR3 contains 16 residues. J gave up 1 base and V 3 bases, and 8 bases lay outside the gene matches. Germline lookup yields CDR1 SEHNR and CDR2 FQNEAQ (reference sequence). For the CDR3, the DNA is TGTGCCAGCAGCTTGTATACAGGGGCGGCGAACACTGAAGCTTTCTTT. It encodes CASSLYTGAANTEAFF.

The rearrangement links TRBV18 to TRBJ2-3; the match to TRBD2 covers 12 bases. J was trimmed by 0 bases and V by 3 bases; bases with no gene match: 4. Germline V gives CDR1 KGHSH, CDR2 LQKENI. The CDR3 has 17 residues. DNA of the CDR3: TGTGCCAGCTCACCGGCAGGACTAGCGGGGAGCACAGATACGCAGTATTTT. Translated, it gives CASSPAGLAGSTDTQYF.

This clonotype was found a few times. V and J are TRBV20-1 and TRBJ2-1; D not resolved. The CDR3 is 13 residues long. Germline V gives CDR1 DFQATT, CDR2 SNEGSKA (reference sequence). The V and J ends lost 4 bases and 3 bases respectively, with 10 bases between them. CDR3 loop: CSAIQLLYNEQFF. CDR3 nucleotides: TGCAGTGCTATCCAGCTTCTCTACAATGAGCAGTTCTTC.

The CDR3 DNA sequence: TGTGCCAGCAGCTTAATCGCAGGGACGAACACTGAAGCTTTCTTT. Protein: CASSLIAGTNTEAFF. V usage is TRBV7-6 and J usage is TRBJ1-1, with D tentatively TRBD1 (5 bases). This CDR3 comprises 15 residues. Trimming removed 2 bases at V and 1 base at J, with 11 bases between. From germline, CDR1 is SGHVS and CDR2 FNYEAQ.

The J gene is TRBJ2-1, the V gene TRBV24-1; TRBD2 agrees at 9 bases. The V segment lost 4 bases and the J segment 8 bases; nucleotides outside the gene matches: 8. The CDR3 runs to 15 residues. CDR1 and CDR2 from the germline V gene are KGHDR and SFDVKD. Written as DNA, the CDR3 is TGTGCCACCAGTGACCCTCCGGCGGGAGGGGATGAGCAGTTCTTC. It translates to CATSDPPAGGDEQFF.

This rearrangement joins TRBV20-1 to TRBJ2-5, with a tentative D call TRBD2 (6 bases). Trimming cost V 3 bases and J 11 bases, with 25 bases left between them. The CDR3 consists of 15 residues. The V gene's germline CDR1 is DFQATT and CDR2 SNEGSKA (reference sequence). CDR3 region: CSASPSGGVYNEQYF. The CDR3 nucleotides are TGCAGTGCTAGCCCCTCCGGGGGTGTCTACAATGAGCAGTACTTC.

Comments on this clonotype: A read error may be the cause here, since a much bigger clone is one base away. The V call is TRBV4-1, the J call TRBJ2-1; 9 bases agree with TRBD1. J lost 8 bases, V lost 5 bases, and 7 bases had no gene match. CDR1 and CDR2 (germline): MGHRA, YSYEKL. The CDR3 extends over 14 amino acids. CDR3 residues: CASSDRDRADEQFF. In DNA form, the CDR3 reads TGCGCCAGCAGCGACCGGGACAGGGCCGATGAGCAGTTCTTC.

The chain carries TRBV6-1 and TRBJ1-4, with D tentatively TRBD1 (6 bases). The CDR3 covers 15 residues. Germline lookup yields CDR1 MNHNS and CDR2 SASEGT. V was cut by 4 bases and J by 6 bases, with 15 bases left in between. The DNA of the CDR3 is TGTGCCAGCAGTGCGCCTGGACAGCGGGATGAAAAACTGTTTTTT. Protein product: CASSAPGQRDEKLFF.

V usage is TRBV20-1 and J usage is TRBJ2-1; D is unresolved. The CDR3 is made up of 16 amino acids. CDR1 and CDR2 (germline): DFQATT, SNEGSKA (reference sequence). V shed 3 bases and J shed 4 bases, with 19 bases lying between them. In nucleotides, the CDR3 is TGCAGTGCTAGTCCGGATCCTCAACTGACGTACAATGAGCAGTTCTTC. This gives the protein CSASPDPQLTYNEQFF.

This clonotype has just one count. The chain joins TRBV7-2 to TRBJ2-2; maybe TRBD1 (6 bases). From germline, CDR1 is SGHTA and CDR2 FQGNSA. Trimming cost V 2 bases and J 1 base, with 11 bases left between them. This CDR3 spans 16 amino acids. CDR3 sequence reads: CASSLKPTGNTGELFF. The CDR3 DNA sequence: TGTGCCAGCAGCTTAAAACCGACAGGGAACACCGGGGAGCTGTTTTTT. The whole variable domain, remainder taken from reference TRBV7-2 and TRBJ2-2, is GAGVSQSPSNKVTEKGKDVELRCDPISGHTALYWYRQSLGQGLEFLIYFQGNSAPDKSGLPSDRFSAERTGGSVSTLTIQRTQQEDSAVYLCASSLKPTGNTGELFFGEGSRLTVL.

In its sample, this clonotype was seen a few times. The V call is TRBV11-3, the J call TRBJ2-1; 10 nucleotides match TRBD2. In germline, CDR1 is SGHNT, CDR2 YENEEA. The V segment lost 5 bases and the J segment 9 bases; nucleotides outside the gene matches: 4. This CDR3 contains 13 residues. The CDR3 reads CASSPRLAGEQFF. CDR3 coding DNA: TGTGCCAGCAGCCCGAGACTAGCGGGTGAGCAGTTCTTC.

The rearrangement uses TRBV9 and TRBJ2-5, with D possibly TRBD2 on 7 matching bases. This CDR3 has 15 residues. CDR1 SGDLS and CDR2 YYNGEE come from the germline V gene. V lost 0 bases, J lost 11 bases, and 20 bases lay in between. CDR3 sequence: CASSVEPGGNNEQYF. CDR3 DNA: TGTGCCAGCAGCGTAGAGCCGGGGGGCAACAATGAGCAGTACTTC.

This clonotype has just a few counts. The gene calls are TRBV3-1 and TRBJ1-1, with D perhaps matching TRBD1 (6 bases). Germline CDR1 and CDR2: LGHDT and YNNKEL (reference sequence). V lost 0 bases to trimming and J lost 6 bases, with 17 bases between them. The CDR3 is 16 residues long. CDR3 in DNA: TGTGCCAGCAGCCAAGATTGTTGGGGGCGCGTCGCTGAAGCTTTCTTT. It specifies CASSQDCWGRVAEAFF.